One sample yielded the 23 T cell receptor beta chains listed below, sequenced in a study of T-cell reconstitution after alpha-beta-depleted transplantation in children. This sample's TCRbeta library carried unique molecular identifier barcodes. In TCRdb, the PCR reads were re-called with MiXCR into one record per CDR3 protein. The sample carries about a million distinct CDR3 sequences, roughly 29% recorded once. The sequencing used PBMCs, mostly from graft donor cells, collected 360 days after TCRalphabeta/CD19-depleted stem cell transplant. These receptors were collected from a boy under two years old who had a stem cell transplant for SCID, so the T cells may come from the graft donor.

The chain is built from TRBV27 and TRBJ2-3; D gene uncertain. Germline loops: CDR1 MNHEY, CDR2 SMNVEV (reference sequence). The V and J ends lost 6 bases and 2 bases respectively, with 15 bases between them. The CDR3 sequence is 15 residues long. The CDR3 region is CASSSQVDDTDTQYF. The CDR3 DNA is TGTGCCAGCAGCTCCCAGGTGGATGACACAGATACGCAGTATTTT.

The chain carries TRBV12-3 or TRBV12-4 and TRBJ2-3, with D hard to call. Trimming left V 0 bases short and J 2 bases short, with 15 bases between. The CDR3 spans 17 residues. Written as DNA, the CDR3 is TGTGCCAGCAGTTTAGCGCCGGTCCCGTACCTCACAGATACGCAGTATTTT. Protein sequence: CASSLAPVPYLTDTQYF.

The rearrangement uses TRBV6-5 and TRBJ2-5; 7 bases match TRBD2. V was clipped by 2 bases and J by 3 bases; unmatched bases: 3. The CDR3 sequence is 14 residues long. The germline V gene has CDR1 MNHEY and CDR2 SVGAGI. In nucleotides, the CDR3 is TGTGCCAGCAGTTACCAGGGAGGGAAAGAGACCCAGTACTTC. It translates to CASSYQGGKETQYF.

The chain couples TRBV20-1 to TRBJ2-3, with D perhaps TRBD1 (6 bases). There are 13 residues in the CDR3. V was pared by 8 bases and J by 3 bases, with 15 bases between. The germline CDR1 and CDR2 sequences are DFQATT and SNEGSKA (reference sequence). The CDR3 region is CSSRGWGTDTQYF. The DNA of the CDR3 is TGCAGTTCCAGGGGTTGGGGGACAGATACGCAGTATTTT.

This clonotype turned up a few times. The chain recombines TRBV6-2 or TRBV6-3 with TRBJ2-1; D possibly corresponds to TRBD1 (6 bases). The CDR3 runs 22 residues. The V end lost 2 bases, the J end lost 4 bases, and 33 bases lay between the germline ends. CDR1 and CDR2 (germline): MNHEY, SVGEGT. CDR3 in DNA: TGTGCCAGCAGTTACCCGTTCGGTAACAAGCGATTGGGGGCCAGTAGGTACAATGAGCAGTTCTTC. Translating gives CASSYPFGNKRLGASRYNEQFF.

The J gene is TRBJ2-5, the V gene TRBV6-5; D may be TRBD2 (6 bases). This CDR3 has 16 amino acids. V dropped 0 bases and J dropped 5 bases, with 16 bases sitting between them. Germline CDR1 reads MNHEY; CDR2 reads SVGAGI. The CDR3 region is CASSYSGTPKGETQYF. The DNA for the CDR3 is TGTGCCAGCAGTTACTCCGGGACTCCCAAGGGGGAGACCCAGTACTTC.

This clonotype came up a few times. The V gene is TRBV9, the J gene TRBJ2-7; 9 bases line up with TRBD1. The CDR3 length is 14 residues. Germline V CDR1 and CDR2: SGDLS, YYNGEE. J was trimmed by 3 bases and V by 0 bases; bases with no gene match: 1. Here the CDR3 reads CASSVADRGYEQYF. The CDR3 bases are TGTGCCAGCAGCGTAGCGGACAGGGGCTACGAGCAGTACTTC. The full variable domain, in which reference TRBV9 and TRBJ2-7 provide the parts outside the CDR3, is DSGVTQTPKHLITATGQRVTLRCSPRSGDLSVYWYQQSLDQGLQFLIQYYNGEERAKGNILERFSAQQFPDLHSELNLSSLELGDSALYFCASSVADRGYEQYFGPGTRLTVT.

This clonotype was recorded a few times. The rearrangement uses TRBV27 and TRBJ2-3, with 9 bases that match TRBD2. Germline CDR1 is MNHEY and CDR2 is SMNVEV (reference sequence). V was pared by 5 bases and J by 6 bases, with 6 bases of the junction left unmatched. The CDR3 contains 14 residues. CDR3 DNA: TGTGCCAGCAGTCCAATAGCGGGGGTGGATACGCAGTATTTT. Translating it yields CASSPIAGVDTQYF.

V gene TRBV5-1 combines with J gene TRBJ2-7; 9 bases fit TRBD1. V gave up 2 bases and J gave up 5 bases; unmatched junction bases: 11. This CDR3 region has 16 residues. CDR1 and CDR2 (germline): SGHRS, YFSETQ. This chain's CDR3 is CASSFQTGTGSHEQYF. CDR3 coding DNA: TGCGCCAGCAGCTTCCAGACCGGGACAGGGTCGCACGAGCAGTACTTC.

V usage is TRBV5-1 and J usage is TRBJ2-7; a weak D match, TRBD1 (5 bases). The CDR3 has 14 amino acids. The germline V gene has CDR1 SGHRS and CDR2 YFSETQ. V was cut by 4 bases and J by 0 bases, with 11 bases left in between. The chain's CDR3 is CASSIGHLSYEQYF. CDR3 nucleotides: TGCGCCAGCAGCATAGGACATCTCTCCTACGAGCAGTACTTC.

In the case of this clonotype: It may be a read error: a sequence one base away is much more abundant. Likely a read error: the CDR3 ends without its conserved phenylalanine or tryptophan. The chain combines TRBV7-9 with TRBJ1-5; D not certain. CDR3 length: 14 amino acids. V lost 1 base and J lost 4, with 8 bases in between. Germline V gene lookup returns CDR1 SEHNR and CDR2 FQNEAQ (reference sequence). In nucleotides, the CDR3 is TGTGCCAGCAGCTTAGAGGACGGTAATCAGCCCCAGCATTGT. This gives the protein CASSLEDGNQPQHC.

The table lists this clonotype with a few counts. The chain combines TRBV5-1 with TRBJ1-1; 9 nucleotides match TRBD1. Trimming at V came to 4 bases and at J to 0 bases, leaving 10 bases not matched to a gene. Germline V lookup: CDR1 SGHRS, CDR2 YFSETQ. The CDR3 has 17 residues. The CDR3 DNA reads TGCGCCAGCAGCCCGGGACAGGGTAACCTCATGAACACTGAAGCTTTCTTT. Encoded protein: CASSPGQGNLMNTEAFF.

The chain has TRBV7-2 and TRBJ1-1; 11 nucleotides align to TRBD1. The CDR3 totals 15 residues. Germline assignment: CDR1 SGHTA and CDR2 FQGNSA. Trimming at V came to 3 bases and at J to 5 bases, leaving 5 bases not matched to a gene. Here the CDR3 reads CASSFLGTGGTEAFF. CDR3 nucleotide sequence: TGTGCCAGCAGCTTCTTGGGGACAGGGGGTACTGAAGCTTTCTTT.

This clonotype was seen a few times. The CDR3 bases are TGTGCCAGCAGCGCGGACAGGGGGAGTCAGCCCCAGCATTTT. As protein: CASSADRGSQPQHF. The chain is built from TRBV12-3 or TRBV12-4 and TRBJ1-5, with 10 bases matching TRBD1. CDR3 length: 14 residues. V lost 6 bases to trimming and J lost 6 bases; unmatched junction nucleotides: 5.

The rearrangement links TRBV5-1 to TRBJ2-5; 7 bases are a match to TRBD2. In germline, CDR1 is SGHRS, CDR2 YFSETQ. The junction had 9 bases not matched to a gene; V was cut back by 0 bases and J by 4 bases. The CDR3 has 16 residues. This CDR3 is CASSLGSASGGETQYF. The DNA for the CDR3 is TGCGCCAGCAGCTTGGGGTCAGCCTCGGGAGGAGAGACCCAGTACTTC.

This chain links TRBV30 with TRBJ2-2; TRBD1 agrees at 8 bases. The germline gives CDR1 GTSNPN, CDR2 SVGIG (reference sequence). The CDR3 has 16 residues. The ends lost 3 bases at V and 5 bases at J; junction bases unmatched: 11. The CDR3 reads CAWSAPRTGMTGELFF. The CDR3 DNA follows: TGTGCCTGGAGCGCCCCCCGGACAGGGATGACCGGGGAGCTGTTTTTT.

The rearrangement uses TRBV29-1 and TRBJ1-1, with D perhaps TRBD1 (5 bases). This CDR3 has 14 residues. The V gene's germline CDR1 is SQVTM and CDR2 ANQGSEA. V dropped 7 bases and J dropped 4 bases, with 19 bases sitting between them. The CDR3 region is CSAGGSRGPTEAFF. CDR3 nucleotide sequence: TGCAGCGCCGGAGGTTCAAGGGGCCCCACTGAAGCTTTCTTT.

This clonotype has just a few counts. V usage is TRBV20-1 and J usage is TRBJ1-2; D is undetermined. Trimming left V 3 bases short and J 1 base short, with 9 bases between. This CDR3 region has 13 residues. In germline, CDR1 is DFQATT, CDR2 SNEGSKA (reference sequence). CDR3 coding DNA: TGCAGTGCTAGTCTACGACTTAACTATGGCTACACCTTC. Its translation is CSASLRLNYGYTF.

The rearrangement joins TRBV11-2 to TRBJ2-1; D remains unclear. This CDR3 contains 14 residues. CDR1 is SGHAT, CDR2 FQNNGV, per germline. Between the trimmed V and J ends, which lost 3 bases and 4 bases, there was a span of 10 bases. CDR3 sequence (DNA): TGTGCCAGCAGCTTGGGTACCAGGTACAATGAGCAGTTCTTC. This sequence encodes CASSLGTRYNEQFF.

Only a few counts were recorded for this clonotype. V is TRBV10-3 and J is TRBJ2-5; no reliable D call. The V and J ends lost 6 bases and 1 base respectively, with 15 bases between them. Looked up from germline, CDR1 is ENHRY and CDR2 is SYGVKD. The CDR3 length is 15 residues. CDR3 sequence (DNA): TGTGCCATCAGCGACCCTCCGGGTTCCCAAGAGACCCAGTACTTC. Its translation: CAISDPPGSQETQYF.

This clonotype was picked up a small number of times. The rearrangement links TRBV5-5 to TRBJ2-3, with 8 bases fitting TRBD2. Losses at the gene ends were 6 bases for V and 6 bases for J; bases not matched to a gene: 9. The CDR3 covers 14 residues. The germline CDR1 and CDR2 sequences are SGHKS and YYEKEE (reference sequence). The CDR3 region is CASTLGTRMDTQYF. In DNA form, the CDR3 reads TGTGCCAGCACCCTCGGGACTAGGATGGATACGCAGTATTTT.

The chain has TRBV5-1 and TRBJ2-7; D unresolved. This CDR3 is 13 amino acids long. CDR1 SGHRS and CDR2 YFSETQ come from the germline V gene. V was cut by 0 bases and J by 6 bases, with 10 bases left in between. CDR3 amino acids: CASSLAPGREQYF. CDR3 in DNA: TGCGCCAGCAGCTTGGCCCCGGGCCGCGAGCAGTACTTC.

On this clonotype: Being one base from a much bigger clone, this may be a read error. The J gene is TRBJ1-1, the V gene TRBV20-1; D is uncertain. There are 13 residues in the CDR3. The V gene lost 0 bases and the J gene lost 0 bases, with 5 bases spanning the gap. Germline assignment: CDR1 DFQATT and CDR2 SNEGSKA (reference sequence). The CDR3 DNA is TGCAGTGCTAGAGAGCACATGAACACTGAAGCTTTCTTT. The encoded protein is CSAREHMNTEAFF.